A single sample gave rise to the 14 T cell receptor beta chains below, sequenced in a study of cytomegalovirus exposure and HLA in healthy donors. A multiplex PCR was run with 60 Vbeta primers and 13 Jbeta primers. The data were produced by immunoSEQ multiplex PCR, yet TCRdb's version contains in-frame clones alone and is incomplete. The table records more than 200,000 clones, about 84% of them present only once. Source material: PBMCs. These TCRs come from a human donor in good health.

V is TRBV19 and J is TRBJ1-5; D is unclear. The CDR3 consists of 15 residues. CDR1 LNHDA and CDR2 SQIVND come from the germline V gene (reference sequence). V was cut by 0 bases and J by 5 bases, with 11 bases left in between. The CDR3 coding sequence is TGTGCCAGTAGTATAGAAGCGGAATTATATCAGCCCCAGCATTTT. Its protein is CASSIEAELYQPQHF.

The J gene is TRBJ2-5, the V gene TRBV2; D remains unclear. V lost 11 bases to trimming and J lost 2 bases, with 9 bases between them. The CDR3 is made up of 11 amino acids. From germline, CDR1 is SNHLY and CDR2 FYNNEI. The CDR3 reads CACDLQETQYF. In nucleotides, the CDR3 is TGTGCCTGCGATCTACAAGAGACCCAGTACTTC.

This sequence joins TRBV19 and TRBJ2-5; D ambiguous. CDR1 is LNHDA and CDR2 is SQIVND in the germline V gene (reference sequence). V was trimmed by 5 bases and J by 1 base, leaving 11 bases between them. This CDR3 spans 14 amino acids. The CDR3 here is CASSAVPSQETQYF. The CDR3 DNA reads TGTGCCAGTAGTGCGGTACCTTCCCAAGAGACCCAGTACTTC.

The V and J genes are TRBV7-9 and TRBJ2-2, with D perhaps TRBD1 (5 bases). The V and J ends lost 3 bases and 4 bases respectively, with 12 bases between them. Germline lookup yields CDR1 SEHNR and CDR2 FQNEAQ (reference sequence). The CDR3 consists of 15 residues. This CDR3 reads CASSFSGLGTGELFF. CDR3 sequence (DNA): TGTGCCAGCAGCTTTTCAGGGCTGGGCACCGGGGAGCTGTTTTTT.

J is TRBJ2-2 and V is TRBV29-1, with D maybe TRBD2 (6 bases). This CDR3 has 12 residues. Germline V gives CDR1 SQVTM, CDR2 ANQGSEA. V lost 7 bases and J lost 6, with 12 bases in between. CDR3 region: CSAVGGPGELFF. The CDR3 bases are TGCAGCGCTGTCGGGGGACCCGGGGAGCTGTTTTTT.

The V call is TRBV6-5, the J call TRBJ2-7; 9 bases fit TRBD1. This CDR3 is 14 amino acids long. Trimming took 11 bases from V and 3 from J; bases not matched to a gene: 11. Germline V gives CDR1 MNHEY, CDR2 SVGAGI. The DNA for the CDR3 is TGTGCCGGGAGTCGCGGGACAGGGAACTACGAGCAGTACTTC. Translation: CAGSRGTGNYEQYF.

This chain connects TRBV12-5 to TRBJ1-4, with TRBD1 as a possible D gene (5 bases). The CDR3 contains 15 residues. CDR1 and CDR2 from the germline V gene are LGHNT and FRNRAP. Trimming took off 3 bases at V and 10 bases at J, with 18 bases between the two ends. In DNA form, the CDR3 reads TGTGCTAGTGGTTTTAATCGGGGCGGGGAACGAAAACTGTTTTTT. Residues: CASGFNRGGERKLFF.

The chain is built from TRBV7-8 and TRBJ2-7; D is undetermined. The germline CDR1 and CDR2 sequences are SGHVS and FQNEAQ. This CDR3 is built from 16 residues. Trimming cost V 1 base and J 3 bases, with 16 bases left between them. The CDR3 bases are TGTGCCAGCAGCTTAGACAGCTACCCAACCTACTACGAGCAGTACTTC. This translates into CASSLDSYPTYYEQYF.

The J gene is TRBJ1-1, the V gene TRBV6-5, with TRBD1 matching 8 bases. CDR1 is MNHEY, CDR2 SVGAGI, per germline. With V trimmed by 4 bases and J by 0 bases, 1 base remained unmatched. This CDR3 region has 14 residues. CDR3 protein: CASSSQGVNTEAFF. CDR3 coding DNA: TGTGCCAGCAGTTCACAGGGGGTGAACACTGAAGCTTTCTTT.

The rearrangement joins TRBV29-1 to TRBJ2-7; a possible D gene is TRBD2 (6 bases). This CDR3 has 11 amino acids. The germline gives CDR1 SQVTM, CDR2 ANQGSEA. The germline V and J ends were trimmed by 5 bases and 5 bases, with 10 bases remaining between them. CDR3 sequence: CSVTSSDEQYF. The CDR3 DNA follows: TGCAGCGTTACTAGCAGCGACGAGCAGTACTTC.

J is TRBJ1-2 and V is TRBV5-1, with 7 bases that match TRBD1. This CDR3 comprises 14 residues. V dropped 0 bases and J dropped 6; count of bases not matched to a gene: 5. Looked up from germline, CDR1 is SGHRS and CDR2 is YFSETQ. In nucleotides, the CDR3 is TGCGCCAGCAGCTTGGGACAGGGTGTGGATGGCTACACCTTC. As protein: CASSLGQGVDGYTF.

This chain uses TRBV7-9 with TRBJ2-7; 15 bases line up with TRBD2. V shed 5 bases, J shed 4 bases, and the junction held 3 bases outside the gene matches. This CDR3 is 15 amino acids long. Germline CDR1 and CDR2: SEHNR and FQNEAQ (reference sequence). The CDR3 region has the DNA TGTGCCAGCAGCACGGGACTAGCGGGAGGATACGAGCAGTACTTC. This gives the protein CASSTGLAGGYEQYF.

V is TRBV27 and J is TRBJ2-7; 8 nucleotides align to TRBD2. Germline V gene data show CDR1 as MNHEY and CDR2 as SMNVEV (reference sequence). V trimming: 2 bases; J trimming: 2 bases; junction bases outside the gene matches: 2. This CDR3 has 14 amino acids. CDR3 bases: TGTGCCAGCAGTTTAACTAGCGGCCCCTACGAGCAGTACTTC. It encodes CASSLTSGPYEQYF.

This CDR3 is CASSHSSWREYLESYNEQFF. The CDR3 DNA sequence: TGCGCCAGCAGCCACTCTTCCTGGCGGGAGTACTTAGAGTCCTACAATGAGCAGTTCTTC. The chain combines TRBV4-1 with TRBJ2-1, with 7 nucleotides matching TRBD2. The germline gives CDR1 MGHRA, CDR2 YSYEKL. The junction had 18 bases not matched to a gene; V was cut back by 3 bases and J by 1 base. This CDR3 spans 20 amino acids.